The rows below give T cell receptor beta chains drawn from one sample of a study of beta chain features in type 1 diabetes. Sequenced by immunoSEQ multiplex PCR; TCRdb stores in-frame clones only, minus some. Among roughly 450,000 clones, approximately 10% were seen once, and the ten largest hold over 0.035%. Sequencing was carried out using naive CD4+ T cells from blood. The receptors stem from a woman younger than 30 in good health. Each CDR3 is given with its conserved first and last residue. D genes are given only for firm matches. Rows may omit the clone size; those that give it use once, few, many or a size class.

abundance: few
v_gene: TRBV4-3
len: 16
d_gene: .
j_gene: TRBJ2-5
CDR3nt: TGCGCCAGCAGCCAAGGCGTCGCACCTAGGGGAGAGACCCAGTACTTC
CDR3aa: CASSQGVAPRGETQYF

abundance: few
v_gene: TRBV27
len: 13
d_gene: .
j_gene: TRBJ2-5
CDR3nt: TGTGCCAGCAGTTCCAGGGTTACAGAGACCCAGTACTTC
CDR3aa: CASSSRVTETQYF

abundance: few
v_gene: TRBV9
len: 12
d_gene: .
j_gene: TRBJ2-2
CDR3nt: TGTGCCAGCAGCGTCTCGTCCGGGGAGCTGTTTTTT
CDR3aa: CASSVSSGELFF

abundance: .
v_gene: TRBV5-1
len: 16
d_gene: .
j_gene: TRBJ2-3
CDR3nt: TGCGCCAGCAGCTACGCGACAGGATATAGCACAGATACGCAGTATTTT
CDR3aa: CASSYATGYSTDTQYF

abundance: many
v_gene: TRBV14
len: 14
d_gene: .
j_gene: TRBJ2-1
CDR3nt: TGTGCCAGCAGCCAAGGAGCGTCTTACAATGAGCAGTTCTTC
CDR3aa: CASSQGASYNEQFF

abundance: few
v_gene: TRBV9
len: 13
d_gene: .
j_gene: TRBJ2-1
CDR3nt: TGTGCCAGCAGCGTTTACTACTCAAATGAGCAGTTCTTC
CDR3aa: CASSVYYSNEQFF

abundance: few
v_gene: TRBV7-9
len: 14
d_gene: .
j_gene: TRBJ2-7
CDR3nt: TGTGCCAGCAGCCCTACGTTAGTCGGTGGAGGGCAGTACTTC
CDR3aa: CASSPTLVGGGQYF

abundance: .
v_gene: TRBV9
len: 16
d_gene: .
j_gene: TRBJ2-3
CDR3nt: TGTGCCAGCAGCGTTGGGCTGGGGGCCCTCACAGATACGCAGTATTTT
CDR3aa: CASSVGLGALTDTQYF

abundance: .
v_gene: TRBV7-3
len: 11
d_gene: .
j_gene: TRBJ2-1
CDR3nt: TGTGCCAGCACACAAGGGGATGAGCAGTTCTTC
CDR3aa: CASTQGDEQFF

abundance: .
v_gene: TRBV14
len: 13
d_gene: .
j_gene: TRBJ1-2
CDR3nt: TGTGCCAGCAGCCAGTATCGAGACTATGGCTACACCTTC
CDR3aa: CASSQYRDYGYTF

abundance: few
v_gene: TRBV9
len: 16
d_gene: TRBD2
j_gene: TRBJ2-2
CDR3nt: TGTGCCAGCAGCGTAGATGTAGCGGGCTGGACCGGGGAGCTGTTTTTT
CDR3aa: CASSVDVAGWTGELFF

abundance: .
v_gene: TRBV6-1
len: 14
d_gene: TRBD1
j_gene: TRBJ2-1
CDR3nt: TGTGCCAGCAGTAACAGGGGAGACTACAATGAGCAGTTCTTC
CDR3aa: CASSNRGDYNEQFF

abundance: few
v_gene: TRBV7-9
len: 11
d_gene: .
j_gene: TRBJ1-1
CDR3nt: TGTGCCAGCAGCCGGGGGGCAGCAGCTTTCTTT
CDR3aa: CASSRGAAAFF

abundance: many
v_gene: TRBV2
len: 9
d_gene: .
j_gene: TRBJ2-1
CDR3nt: TGTGCCAGCTCTTCCTGGCAGTTCTTC
CDR3aa: CASSSWQFF

abundance: few
v_gene: TRBV29-1
len: 13
d_gene: .
j_gene: TRBJ2-7
CDR3nt: TGCAGCGTTGTGGGCAGGGCAACCTACGAGCAGTACTTC
CDR3aa: CSVVGRATYEQYF

abundance: .
v_gene: TRBV6-1
len: 13
d_gene: .
j_gene: TRBJ1-4
CDR3nt: TGTGCCAGCACCCTGGACAAGGGTGAAAAACTGTTTTTT
CDR3aa: CASTLDKGEKLFF

abundance: few
v_gene: TRBV28
len: 12
d_gene: .
j_gene: TRBJ1-5
CDR3nt: TGTGCCAGCAGTTTATTTAATCAGCCCCAGCATTTT
CDR3aa: CASSLFNQPQHF

abundance: few
v_gene: TRBV15
len: 15
d_gene: .
j_gene: TRBJ2-3
CDR3nt: TGTGCCACCAGCATCGTACCGGAGGGGACAGATACGCAGTATTTT
CDR3aa: CATSIVPEGTDTQYF

abundance: few
v_gene: TRBV2
len: 14
d_gene: .
j_gene: TRBJ2-2
CDR3nt: TGTGCCAGCAGGCATTTCGCGAACACCGGGGAGCTGTTTTTT
CDR3aa: CASRHFANTGELFF

abundance: .
v_gene: TRBV4-1
len: 14
d_gene: .
j_gene: TRBJ2-1
CDR3nt: TGCGCCAGCAGCCAAGGCCCTCTTGGCAATGAGCAGTTCTTC
CDR3aa: CASSQGPLGNEQFF

abundance: .
v_gene: TRBV29-1
len: 13
d_gene: .
j_gene: TRBJ1-1
CDR3nt: TGCAGCGGGACAGTGTCAATGAACACTGAAGCTTTCTTT
CDR3aa: CSGTVSMNTEAFF

abundance: few
v_gene: TRBV4-3
len: 15
d_gene: .
j_gene: TRBJ2-1
CDR3nt: TGCGCCAGCAGCCAGGTGAGAGGACAAGGAACTGAGCAGTTCTTC
CDR3aa: CASSQVRGQGTEQFF

abundance: .
v_gene: TRBV10-3
len: 12
d_gene: TRBD1
j_gene: TRBJ2-7
CDR3nt: TGTGCCATAGGACAGGGAGTATACGAGCAGTACTTC
CDR3aa: CAIGQGVYEQYF

abundance: few
v_gene: TRBV7-2
len: 16
d_gene: .
j_gene: TRBJ2-5
CDR3nt: TGTGCCAGCAGCTTAGGGATGAGACGAGGCGGGGAGACCCAGTACTTC
CDR3aa: CASSLGMRRGGETQYF

abundance: few
v_gene: TRBV2
len: 13
d_gene: .
j_gene: TRBJ2-5
CDR3nt: TGTGCCAGCGGGAGTGACGCCGCGGAGACCCAGTACTTC
CDR3aa: CASGSDAAETQYF

abundance: few
v_gene: TRBV10-3
len: 14
d_gene: .
j_gene: TRBJ2-7
CDR3nt: TGTGCCATCAGTGTTAGGCCTAACCCCTACGAGCAGTACTTC
CDR3aa: CAISVRPNPYEQYF

abundance: .
v_gene: TRBV5-1
len: 14
d_gene: .
j_gene: TRBJ2-1
CDR3nt: TGCGCCAGCAGCTTGGTCCCCGACATAGGCTCGCAGTTCTTC
CDR3aa: CASSLVPDIGSQFF

abundance: .
v_gene: TRBV27
len: 14
d_gene: .
j_gene: TRBJ2-6
CDR3nt: TGTGCCAGCAGTCCGAGCTCTGGGGCCAACGTCCTGACTTTC
CDR3aa: CASSPSSGANVLTF

abundance: few
v_gene: TRBV25-1
len: 15
d_gene: TRBD2
j_gene: TRBJ2-3
CDR3nt: TGTGCCAGCAGTCTAGCGGGAGGGAGGACAGATACGCAGTATTTT
CDR3aa: CASSLAGGRTDTQYF

abundance: few
v_gene: TRBV9
len: 13
d_gene: .
j_gene: TRBJ2-1
CDR3nt: TGTGCCAGCAGCGTAGGTGGACAAAATGAGCAGTTCTTC
CDR3aa: CASSVGGQNEQFF

abundance: .
v_gene: TRBV20-1
len: 9
d_gene: .
j_gene: TRBJ1-2
CDR3nt: TGCAGTCCGGACCGTGGCTACACCTTC
CDR3aa: CSPDRGYTF

abundance: few
v_gene: TRBV7-2
len: 16
d_gene: TRBD2
j_gene: TRBJ2-3
CDR3nt: TGTGCCAGCAGCTTTCGTCAGCGGGGGGGCACAGATACGCAGTATTTT
CDR3aa: CASSFRQRGGTDTQYF

abundance: .
v_gene: TRBV5-1
len: 12
d_gene: .
j_gene: TRBJ2-2
CDR3nt: TGCGCCAGTAGACAGAACACCGGGGAGCTGTTTTTT
CDR3aa: CASRQNTGELFF

abundance: few
v_gene: TRBV7-9
len: 12
d_gene: .
j_gene: TRBJ2-5
CDR3nt: TGTGCCAGCAGATCAACCGTAGAGACCCAGTACTTC
CDR3aa: CASRSTVETQYF

abundance: few
v_gene: TRBV7-3
len: 14
d_gene: .
j_gene: TRBJ2-4
CDR3nt: TGTGCCAGCAGCTTAACTAAAGGGGTTGGCATTCAGTACTTC
CDR3aa: CASSLTKGVGIQYF

abundance: few
v_gene: TRBV5-1
len: 14
d_gene: .
j_gene: TRBJ2-1
CDR3nt: TGCGCCAGCAGCTTGACTAGCTCCTACAATGAGCAGTTCTTC
CDR3aa: CASSLTSSYNEQFF

abundance: few
v_gene: TRBV30
len: 14
d_gene: .
j_gene: TRBJ1-2
CDR3nt: TGTGCCTGGTCCCGGGCCGGATCTAACTATGGCTACACCTTC
CDR3aa: CAWSRAGSNYGYTF

abundance: few
v_gene: TRBV7-9
len: 11
d_gene: .
j_gene: TRBJ2-7
CDR3nt: TGTGCCAGCAGTCCCTGGGTAGAGCAGTACTTC
CDR3aa: CASSPWVEQYF

abundance: .
v_gene: TRBV4-2
len: 13
d_gene: .
j_gene: TRBJ1-5
CDR3nt: TGTGCCAGCAGCCAAGATCTCGTTCAGCCCCAGCATTTT
CDR3aa: CASSQDLVQPQHF

abundance: .
v_gene: TRBV18
len: 14
d_gene: .
j_gene: TRBJ2-1
CDR3nt: TGTGCCAGCTCAACGGATTCTAACACCAATGAGCAGTTCTTC
CDR3aa: CASSTDSNTNEQFF

abundance: few
v_gene: TRBV18
len: 15
d_gene: .
j_gene: TRBJ1-2
CDR3nt: TGTGCCAGCTCACCACCGTTCACTACTAACTATGGCTACACCTTC
CDR3aa: CASSPPFTTNYGYTF

abundance: few
v_gene: TRBV9
len: 18
d_gene: TRBD1
j_gene: TRBJ2-6
CDR3nt: TGTGCCAGCAGCGACTACCGGGACAGGGGGAGTGGGGCCAACGTCCTGACTTTC
CDR3aa: CASSDYRDRGSGANVLTF

abundance: .
v_gene: TRBV5-1
len: 15
d_gene: .
j_gene: TRBJ2-5
CDR3nt: TGCGCCAGCAGCTTGGGAACGGGGAGCGATGAGACCCAGTACTTC
CDR3aa: CASSLGTGSDETQYF

abundance: .
v_gene: TRBV4-2
len: 14
d_gene: TRBD1
j_gene: TRBJ2-7
CDR3nt: TGTGCCAGCAGCTTCCGGGACAGAAGTTACGAGCAGTACTTC
CDR3aa: CASSFRDRSYEQYF